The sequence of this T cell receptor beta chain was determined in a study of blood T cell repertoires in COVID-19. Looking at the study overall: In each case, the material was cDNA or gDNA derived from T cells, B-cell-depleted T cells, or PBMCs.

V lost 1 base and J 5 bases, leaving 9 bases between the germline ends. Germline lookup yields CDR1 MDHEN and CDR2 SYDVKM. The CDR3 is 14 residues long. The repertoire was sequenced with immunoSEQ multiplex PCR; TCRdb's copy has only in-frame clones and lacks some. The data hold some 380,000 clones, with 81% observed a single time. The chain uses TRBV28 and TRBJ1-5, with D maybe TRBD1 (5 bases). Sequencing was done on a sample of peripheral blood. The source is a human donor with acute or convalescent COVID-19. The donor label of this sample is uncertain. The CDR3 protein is CASSLSAGHQPQHF. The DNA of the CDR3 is TGTGCCAGCAGTTTATCGGCAGGGCATCAGCCCCAGCATTTT.